Below, 22 T cell receptor beta chains from the same sample are listed, as sequenced in a study of T cell repertoires in aging, cancer and after chemotherapy. Multiplex touch-down PCR with TRB-A/B primers amplified rearranged V-D-J TRB sequences. TCRdb re-called the multiplex PCR reads with MiXCR, one entry per CDR3 protein. The profile shows some 10,000 distinct CDR3 sequences, just under 30% of them singletons. The template was genomic DNA from peripheral blood, not RNA. The sample comprised blood. The source is a human donor in good health.

This clonotype has just a few counts. V and J are TRBV12-3 or TRBV12-4 and TRBJ2-2, with a weak D call TRBD1 (6 bases). CDR3 length: 16 amino acids. Deletions cut 5 bases from V and 1 base from J, with 14 bases between. This chain's CDR3 is CASSLDRNKNTGELFF. CDR3 DNA: TGTGCCAGCAGTCTCGACAGGAATAAGAACACCGGGGAGCTGTTTTTT.

This clonotype was seen only a few times. This chain uses TRBV14 with TRBJ1-1, with TRBD1 as a possible D gene (5 bases). This CDR3 has 14 residues. Trimming left V 3 bases short and J 1 base short, with 9 bases between. The germline V gene encodes CDR1 SGHDN and CDR2 FVKESK. The CDR3 loop is CASSHRGRNTEAFF. CDR3 nucleotide sequence: TGTGCCAGCAGCCATCGGGGCCGGAACACTGAAGCTTTCTTT.

The rearrangement joins TRBV7-9 to TRBJ1-2, with D maybe TRBD1 (6 bases). Germline V lookup: CDR1 SEHNR, CDR2 FQNEAQ (reference sequence). The CDR3 loop spans 14 amino acids. Between the trimmed V and J ends, which lost 5 bases and 7 bases, there was a span of 17 bases. The CDR3: CASSAWSAGVGYTF. In DNA, the CDR3 is TGTGCCAGCAGCGCTTGGTCCGCAGGGGTTGGCTACACCTTC.

V and J are TRBV28 and TRBJ2-3; 7 nucleotides line up with TRBD1. The CDR3 is 15 residues long. Per the germline V gene, CDR1 is MDHEN and CDR2 is SYDVKM. Losses at the gene ends were 5 bases for V and 3 bases for J; bases not matched to a gene: 8. The CDR3 nucleotides read TGTGCCAGCAGTCTACAGGGGAAGTTGACAGATACGCAGTATTTT. This sequence encodes CASSLQGKLTDTQYF.

This clonotype has only a few counts. The chain employs TRBV19 and TRBJ1-1; D possibly corresponds to TRBD1 (5 bases). The V gene's germline CDR1 is LNHDA and CDR2 SQIVND (reference sequence). This CDR3 is built from 14 residues. The germline V and J ends were trimmed by 4 bases and 1 base, with 10 bases remaining between them. The CDR3 sequence is CASSTDTGNTEAFF. The CDR3 nucleotides are TGTGCCAGTAGTACCGATACAGGGAACACTGAAGCTTTCTTT.

This clonotype was counted a few times. The rearrangement uses TRBV20-1 and TRBJ2-7; D perhaps matches TRBD1 (5 bases). Trimming cost V 2 bases and J 3 bases, with 14 bases left between them. The CDR3 extends over 14 amino acids. Germline V gene data show CDR1 as DFQATT and CDR2 as SNEGSKA (reference sequence). The CDR3 region is CSARPRAGNYEQYF. The CDR3 nucleotides read TGCAGTGCTAGACCCCGGGCAGGGAACTACGAGCAGTACTTC.

The chain links TRBV28 to TRBJ1-4; unclear D gene. This CDR3 has 11 amino acids. V gave up 5 bases and J gave up 8 bases, with 6 bases separating them. Germline CDR1 is MDHEN and CDR2 is SYDVKM. CDR3 residues: CASSVGEKLFF. CDR3 nucleotide sequence: TGTGCCAGCAGTGTCGGGGAAAAACTGTTTTTT.

The rearrangement links TRBV28 to TRBJ1-4; D is unresolved. This CDR3 region has 14 residues. Germline V gene data show CDR1 as MDHEN and CDR2 as SYDVKM. V shed 2 bases and J shed 5 bases, with 9 bases lying between them. CDR3 protein: CASSLVGSNEKLFF. Here the CDR3 DNA reads TGTGCCAGCAGTTTAGTTGGGTCCAATGAAAAACTGTTTTTT.

J is TRBJ2-3 and V is TRBV20-1, with D perhaps TRBD1 or TRBD2 (6 bases each). The CDR3 has 14 amino acids. CDR1 and CDR2 from the germline V gene are DFQATT and SNEGSKA (reference sequence). Trimming took off 5 bases at V and 2 bases at J, with 14 bases between the two ends. In DNA, the CDR3 is TGCAGTGCTCTCATCGGGGGCTACACAGATACGCAGTATTTT. It is translated as CSALIGGYTDTQYF.

In this sample, this clonotype turned up a few times. The rearrangement uses TRBV6-2 or TRBV6-3 and TRBJ1-4; weak D call: TRBD1 (5 bases). From germline, CDR1 is MNHEY and CDR2 SVGEGT. This CDR3 is built from 18 residues. V dropped 0 bases and J dropped 0 bases, with 14 bases sitting between them. The chain's CDR3 is CASSYSMVTASTNEKLFF. CDR3 nucleotide sequence: TGTGCCAGCAGTTACTCGATGGTGACAGCTTCAACTAATGAAAAACTGTTTTTT.

The CDR3 is CSAPPGQGSKWMNTEAFF. The CDR3 coding sequence is TGCAGTGCCCCTCCGGGACAGGGCTCAAAGTGGATGAACACTGAAGCTTTCTTT. The chain combines TRBV20-1 with TRBJ1-1, with TRBD1 matching 9 bases. Germline trimming cut 6 bases from V and 0 bases from J; bases unmatched to any gene: 17. CDR3 length equals 18 residues. Germline assignment: CDR1 DFQATT and CDR2 SNEGSKA (reference sequence).

The V call is TRBV6-4, the J call TRBJ2-3; 10 bases are a match to TRBD2. Germline-derived CDR1 and CDR2 are MRHNA and SNTAGT. CDR3 length: 14 amino acids. The trim removed 3 bases at V and 3 bases at J, leaving 0 bases unmatched. Here the CDR3 DNA reads TGTGCCAGCAGTGAGACTAGCGGGACAGATACGCAGTATTTT. This gives the protein CASSETSGTDTQYF.

This clonotype was seen a handful of times. V and J are TRBV29-1 and TRBJ1-1; D may be TRBD1 (6 bases). V lost 6 bases and J 6 bases, leaving 17 bases between the germline ends. Germline loops: CDR1 SQVTM, CDR2 ANQGSEA. The CDR3 totals 13 residues. CDR3 nucleotide sequence: TGCAGCGTAAATATTCAGGGGCCTCCTGAAGCTTTCTTT. Its protein product is CSVNIQGPPEAFF.

This chain links TRBV6-5 with TRBJ2-7; possible D gene TRBD1, 6 bases. Germline V lookup: CDR1 MNHEY, CDR2 SVGAGI. V lost 7 bases and J 3 bases, leaving 16 bases between the germline ends. This CDR3 contains 14 residues. DNA for the CDR3: TGTGCCAGCACCAAAGGGGGTCGGGACTACGAGCAGTACTTC. This sequence encodes CASTKGGRDYEQYF.

CDR3 in DNA: TGTGCCAGTAGTGATCGGGGGACAGTTGTTGGTTCACCCCTCCACTTT. Encoded protein: CASSDRGTVVGSPLHF. This chain links TRBV19 with TRBJ1-6; 7 bases align to TRBD1. V lost 5 bases to trimming and J lost 9 bases; unmatched junction nucleotides: 13. Germline-derived CDR1 and CDR2 are LNHDA and SQIVND (reference sequence). The CDR3 consists of 16 residues.

This clonotype was picked up a small number of times. The genes are TRBV20-1 and TRBJ1-1, with D tentatively TRBD1 (5 bases). The germline CDR1 and CDR2 sequences are DFQATT and SNEGSKA (reference sequence). The CDR3 sequence is 15 residues long. Trimming took off 6 bases at V and 0 bases at J, with 17 bases between the two ends. CDR3 nucleotides: TGCAGTGCCCCGACGATCGGGGGGATGAACACTGAAGCTTTCTTT. Its translation: CSAPTIGGMNTEAFF.

In its sample, this clonotype was seen a few times. The V call is TRBV7-2, the J call TRBJ2-6, with TRBD1 matching over 7 bases. CDR1 and CDR2 (germline): SGHTA, FQGNSA. CDR3 length: 15 residues. V lost 5 bases, J lost 2 bases, and 3 bases stayed unmatched. The CDR3 protein is CASSPQGTGANVLTF. For the CDR3, the DNA is TGTGCCAGCAGCCCACAGGGGACTGGGGCCAACGTCCTGACTTTC.

By proportion, this clonotype is medium-sized (0.01 to 0.1%). The chain joins TRBV7-2 to TRBJ2-7, with D maybe TRBD1 (6 bases). Germline CDR1 reads SGHTA; CDR2 reads FQGNSA. Trimming removed 4 bases from V and 1 base from J, with 8 bases in between. This CDR3 comprises 13 residues. The CDR3 DNA reads as TGTGCCAGCAGCTGGGACATGTCCTACGAGCAGTACTTC. Protein sequence: CASSWDMSYEQYF.

This clonotype was seen more than once but under ten times. The V and J genes are TRBV6-5 and TRBJ2-3; 8 positions agree with TRBD2. J gave up 5 bases and V 2 bases, and 6 bases lay outside the gene matches. The CDR3 loop spans 15 amino acids. The germline CDR1 and CDR2 sequences are MNHEY and SVGAGI. CDR3 amino acids: CASSYALAGGDTQYF. The CDR3 DNA reads as TGTGCCAGCAGTTACGCCCTGGCGGGAGGAGATACGCAGTATTTT.

This clonotype showed up just a few times. The rearrangement links TRBV5-6 to TRBJ2-6; D call uncertain. The CDR3 length is 15 residues. Trimming stripped 0 bases from V and 3 bases from J, with 7 bases between. The germline gives CDR1 SGHDT, CDR2 YYEEEE. The CDR3, as DNA: TGTGCCAGCAGCTTGGAAACGGGTGGGGCCAACGTCCTGACTTTC. Residues: CASSLETGGANVLTF. The full variable domain, completed using reference TRBV5-6 and TRBJ2-6, is DAGVTQSPTHLIKTRGQQVTLRCSPKSGHDTVSWYQQALGQGPQFIFQYYEEEERQRGNFPDRFSGHQFPNYSSELNVNALLLGDSALYLCASSLETGGANVLTFGAGSRLTVL.

This chain joins TRBV7-2 and TRBJ2-7; 9 bases align to TRBD2. V shed 5 bases and J 4 bases; nucleotides not matched to a gene: 12. Per the germline V gene, CDR1 is SGHTA and CDR2 is FQGNSA. The CDR3 length is 16 residues. The CDR3 region is CASSRVAGGAAYEQYF. In DNA form, the CDR3 reads TGTGCCAGCAGCCGGGTGGCGGGGGGGGCGGCTTACGAGCAGTACTTC.

This clonotype appeared once. A read error may be the cause here, since a much bigger clone is one base away. The rearrangement links TRBV29-1 to TRBJ2-2; no firm D call. CDR3 size: 13 residues. Germline lookup yields CDR1 SQVTM and CDR2 ANQGSEA. V was trimmed by 6 bases and J by 5 bases, leaving 13 bases between them. CDR3 sequence: CSVGLIATGELFF. DNA of the CDR3: TGCAGCGTGGGCCTTATAGCAACCGGGGAGCTGTTTTTT.